The subject of this entry is one TCR beta chain. The data were taken from a study of T cell repertoires in ileal Crohn's disease. Overall study: About 40% were active smokers at surgery; median disease duration was 7.9 years. The M6 sample came from neoterminal ileum during colonoscopy after surgery.

Time point reported: neoterminal ileum biopsy at postoperative endoscopy, about 6 months after surgery. Clones were sequenced by immunoSEQ multiplex PCR, and TCRdb holds only the in-frame ones, with some missing. The sample consists of about 13,000 clones, around 69% of them appearing once. The source is an adult with Crohn's disease. Sequences were obtained from ileal tissue.

Written as DNA, the CDR3 is TGTGCCAGCAGTTACGGGCAGGTTACTCCACAGTTCTTC. It codes for CASSYGQVTPQFF. This chain links TRBV6-5 with TRBJ2-1; D unclear. In germline, CDR1 is MNHEY, CDR2 SVGAGI. This CDR3 has 13 residues. V shed 2 bases and J shed 13 bases, with 15 bases lying between them.